This T cell receptor (beta chain) was sequenced in a study of blood T cell repertoires in COVID-19. The overall study: Acute-phase and convalescent COVID-19 samples originated in the United States, Italy and Spain. T cells, B-cell-depleted T cells, or PBMCs provided the cDNA or gDNA that served as material.

V was clipped by 1 base and J by 4 bases, with 14 bases between them. Germline V gene sequence: CDR1 SGHNT, CDR2 YYREEE (reference sequence). The CDR3 runs to 15 residues. Repertoires were generated with immunoSEQ multiplex PCR, while TCRdb's copy carries only in-frame clones and drops some. The sample has about 230,000 clones, around four fifths seen once; the top ten hold under 3%. The chain employs TRBV5-4 and TRBJ1-2, with D uncertain. Sequencing was done on a sample of peripheral blood. This sequence was found in a woman aged 70-85 years with active or convalescent COVID-19. This chain's CDR3 is CASSLTSGDPYGYTF. The CDR3 DNA sequence: TGTGCCAGCAGCTTGACTAGCGGGGATCCCTATGGCTACACCTTC.